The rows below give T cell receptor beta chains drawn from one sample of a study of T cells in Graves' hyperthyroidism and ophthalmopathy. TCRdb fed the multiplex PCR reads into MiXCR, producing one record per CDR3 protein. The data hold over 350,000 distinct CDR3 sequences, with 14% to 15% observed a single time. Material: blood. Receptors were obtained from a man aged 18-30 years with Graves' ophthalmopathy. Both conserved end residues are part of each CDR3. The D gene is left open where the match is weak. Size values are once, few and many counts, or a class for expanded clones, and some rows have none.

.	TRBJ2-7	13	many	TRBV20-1	TGCAGTGCCCCGGACCTTCCCCTCTACGAGCAGTACTTC	CSAPDLPLYEQYF
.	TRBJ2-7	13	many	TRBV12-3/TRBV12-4	TGTGCCAGCAGTTTAGATAAGTCCTACGAGCAGTACTTC	CASSLDKSYEQYF
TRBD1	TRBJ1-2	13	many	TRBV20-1	TGCAGTGCCAAATGGACAGGCCTCTATGGCTACACCTTC	CSAKWTGLYGYTF
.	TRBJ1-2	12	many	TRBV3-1	TGTGCCAGCAGCCAAGACGAGTATGGCTACACCTTC	CASSQDEYGYTF
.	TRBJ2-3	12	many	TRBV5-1	TGCGCCAGCAGCGGGGGGTCAGATACGCAGTATTTT	CASSGGSDTQYF
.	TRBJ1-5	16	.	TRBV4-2	TGTGCCAGCAGCCAAGGAATAGGGGAGGTGAATCAGCCCCAGCATTTT	CASSQGIGEVNQPQHF
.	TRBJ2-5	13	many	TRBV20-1	TGCAGTGCTCGGCCGGCGGGGCAAGAGACCCAGTACTTC	CSARPAGQETQYF
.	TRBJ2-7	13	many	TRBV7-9	TGTGCCAGCAGCTTAGTTGGGGTAGGCGAGCAGTACTTC	CASSLVGVGEQYF
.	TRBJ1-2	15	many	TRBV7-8	TGTGCCAGCAGCTTAGTAGGGACGGGGATCTATGGCTACACCTTC	CASSLVGTGIYGYTF
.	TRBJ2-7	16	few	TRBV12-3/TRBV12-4	TGTGCCAGCAGTTTAGGGGGGCCTCAATCAGGCTACGAGCAGTACTTC	CASSLGGPQSGYEQYF
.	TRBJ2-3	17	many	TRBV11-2	TGTGCCAGCAGCTTAGAGAGTATCACCATAATCACAGATACGCAGTATTTT	CASSLESITIITDTQYF
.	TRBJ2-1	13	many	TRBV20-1	TGCAGTGGTCCTTCTCGGGCCTACAATGAGCAGTTCTTC	CSGPSRAYNEQFF
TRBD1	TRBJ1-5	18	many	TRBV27	TGTGCCAGCAGTTTTTTAGCTACAGGGGGACTAGGCAATCAGCCCCAGCATTTT	CASSFLATGGLGNQPQHF
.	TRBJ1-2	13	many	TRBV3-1	TGTGCCAGCAGCCCGGACCTCCTCTATGGCTACACCTTC	CASSPDLLYGYTF
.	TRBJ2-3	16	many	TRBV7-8	TGTGCCAGCAGCTTAGCTTCATTTTCTAGCACAGATACGCAGTATTTT	CASSLASFSSTDTQYF
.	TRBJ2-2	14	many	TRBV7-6	TGTGCCAGCAGCTTAGAGTTGAACACCGGGGAGCTGTTTTTT	CASSLELNTGELFF
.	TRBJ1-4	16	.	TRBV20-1	TGCAGTGCTAGAGACAGGGGTCCCTCAACTAATGAAAAACTGTTTTTT	CSARDRGPSTNEKLFF
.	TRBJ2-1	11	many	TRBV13	TGTGCCAGCAACAGAAACAATGAGCAGTTCTTC	CASNRNNEQFF
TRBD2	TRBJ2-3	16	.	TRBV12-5	TGTGCTAGTGGTTACAACAGCGGGGGGGGGGCAGATACGCAGTATTTT	CASGYNSGGGADTQYF
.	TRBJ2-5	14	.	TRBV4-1	TGCGCCAGCAGCCAAGATCGCGTAGAAGAGACCCAGTACTTC	CASSQDRVEETQYF
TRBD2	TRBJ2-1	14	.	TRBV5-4	TGTGCCAGCAGCCACGTAGGACTAGCGGGGGTTTCGTTCTTC	CASSHVGLAGVSFF
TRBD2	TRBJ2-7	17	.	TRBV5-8	TGTGCCAGCAGCTTGGCTCTGCTAGCGGGGAGCTCCTACGAGCAGTACTTC	CASSLALLAGSSYEQYF
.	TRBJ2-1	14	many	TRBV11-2	TGTGCCAGCAGCTTAGCTCCTGGGGGGAATGAGCAGTTCTTC	CASSLAPGGNEQFF
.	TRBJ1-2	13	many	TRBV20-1	TGCAGTGCTAGAGTAGGGGATGGGTATGGCTACACCTTC	CSARVGDGYGYTF
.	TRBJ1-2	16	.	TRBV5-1	TGCGCCAGCAGCTTGGGGGTACAGGGACTCAACTATGGCTACACCTTC	CASSLGVQGLNYGYTF
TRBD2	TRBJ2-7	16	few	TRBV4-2	TGTGCCAGCAGCCAAGGCACTAGCGGGGAGTCCTACGAGCAGTACTTC	CASSQGTSGESYEQYF
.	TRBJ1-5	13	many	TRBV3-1	TGTGCCAGCAGCCAAGGGCGGAATCAGCCCCAGCATTTT	CASSQGRNQPQHF
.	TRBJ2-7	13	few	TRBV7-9	TGTGCCAGCAGCTTTGCAGGGATCTACGAGCAGTACTTC	CASSFAGIYEQYF